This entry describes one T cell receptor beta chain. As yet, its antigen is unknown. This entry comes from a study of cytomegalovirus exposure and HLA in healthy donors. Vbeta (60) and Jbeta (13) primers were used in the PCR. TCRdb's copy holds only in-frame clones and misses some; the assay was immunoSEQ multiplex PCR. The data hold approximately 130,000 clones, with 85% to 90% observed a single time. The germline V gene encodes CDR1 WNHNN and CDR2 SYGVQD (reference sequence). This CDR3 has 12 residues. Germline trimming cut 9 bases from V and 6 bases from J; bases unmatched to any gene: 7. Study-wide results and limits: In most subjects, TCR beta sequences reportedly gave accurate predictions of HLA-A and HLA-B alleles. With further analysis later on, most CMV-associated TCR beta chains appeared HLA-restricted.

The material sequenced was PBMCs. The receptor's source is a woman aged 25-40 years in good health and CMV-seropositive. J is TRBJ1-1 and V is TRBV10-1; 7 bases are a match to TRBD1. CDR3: CARVQGKSEAFF. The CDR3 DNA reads TGCGCCAGGGTACAGGGGAAATCTGAAGCTTTCTTT.